A single sample is the source of the 28 T cell receptor beta chains below, sequenced in a study of cytomegalovirus exposure and HLA in healthy donors. 13 Jbeta primers and 60 Vbeta primers were used for the PCR. Sequencing was performed with immunoSEQ multiplex PCR; in TCRdb, only in-frame clones are kept and a portion is missing. The sample shows roughly 220,000 clones, roughly 75% of them seen only once. The sample consisted of PBMCs. The source is a woman in her 30s in good health and CMV-seronegative.

As to this clone: At one end the junction does not follow the germline gene, possibly because of a read error. Other DNA sequences of this sample code for an identical CDR3. CDR3 loop: CASSPPERGAGELFF. The CDR3, as DNA: TGTGCCAGCAGCCCCCCGGAGCGGGGCGCCGGGGAGCTGTTTTTC. The V and J genes are TRBV28 and TRBJ2-2; 7 bases agree with TRBD2. The CDR3 consists of 15 residues. Germline CDR1 and CDR2: MDHEN and SYDVKM.

The V call is TRBV11-2, the J call TRBJ2-7, with 9 bases aligning to TRBD1. The CDR3 extends over 14 amino acids. The V gene end was trimmed by 6 bases and the J gene end by 2 bases; junction bases not matched to a gene: 5. In germline, CDR1 is SGHAT, CDR2 FQNNGV. The CDR3 sequence is CASRWRQGAYEQYF. The CDR3 bases are TGTGCCAGCAGATGGAGACAGGGGGCCTACGAGCAGTACTTC.

The chain joins TRBV5-8 to TRBJ2-5, with D possibly matching TRBD1 (7 bases). Germline V gene data show CDR1 as SGHTS and CDR2 as YDEGEE. Trimming took 2 bases from V and 9 from J, leaving 20 bases between them. The CDR3 covers 15 residues. Here the CDR3 reads CASSFSGTEGEAQYF. The CDR3 nucleotides read TGTGCCAGCAGCTTCTCCGGGACAGAAGGGGAGGCCCAGTACTTC.

This sequence joins TRBV6-5 and TRBJ1-2, with 8 bases aligning to TRBD1. The germline CDR1 and CDR2 sequences are MNHEY and SVGAGI. The CDR3 consists of 14 residues. V lost 6 bases to trimming and J lost 2 bases; unmatched junction nucleotides: 5. CDR3 protein: CASRIRGQNYGYTF. CDR3 nucleotide sequence: TGTGCCAGCAGAATCAGGGGGCAGAACTATGGCTACACCTTC.

J is TRBJ1-2 and V is TRBV7-9, with D perhaps TRBD1 (6 bases). Trimming stripped 5 bases from V and 4 bases from J, with 14 bases between. This CDR3 has 14 residues. In germline, CDR1 is SEHNR, CDR2 FQNEAQ (reference sequence). The CDR3 reads CASSLGTNLYGYTF. For the CDR3, the DNA is TGTGCCAGCAGCCTAGGGACAAACCTCTATGGCTACACCTTC.

The chain recombines TRBV5-1 with TRBJ2-3; 8 bases are a match to TRBD2. Germline-derived CDR1 and CDR2 are SGHRS and YFSETQ. Germline trimming cut 3 bases from V and 3 bases from J; bases unmatched to any gene: 3. This CDR3 has 14 amino acids. The CDR3 coding sequence is TGCGCCAGCAGCTGGGCGGGGGGTACAGATACGCAGTATTTT. Translation: CASSWAGGTDTQYF.

The chain couples TRBV7-9 to TRBJ2-1; 7 bases fit TRBD2. The length of the CDR3 is 16 residues. J lost 4 bases, V lost 3 bases, and 9 bases had no gene match. Per the germline V gene, CDR1 is SEHNR and CDR2 is FQNEAQ (reference sequence). CDR3 DNA: TGTGCCAGCAGCTTTTATGGGGGGGTAAAATACAATGAGCAGTTCTTC. Its protein is CASSFYGGVKYNEQFF.

The V call is TRBV6-5, the J call TRBJ2-5; 7 nucleotides match TRBD2. The J call may be wrong; the DNA end is better matched by TRBJ2-7. In germline, CDR1 is MNHEY, CDR2 SVGAGI. The CDR3 length is 15 residues. In nucleotides, the CDR3 is TGTGCCAGCAGTTACTCCACTAGCGTCTCCTACGAGCAGTACTTC. Its protein product is CASSYSTSVSYEQYF.

The V gene is TRBV5-1, the J gene TRBJ2-1; 12 bases fit TRBD2. There are 16 residues in the CDR3. V lost 0 bases to trimming and J lost 10 bases; unmatched junction nucleotides: 8. Germline CDR1 SGHRS, CDR2 YFSETQ. The CDR3 sequence is CASSLGPSGGAREQFF. The CDR3 DNA sequence: TGCGCCAGCAGCTTGGGGCCTAGCGGGGGGGCGCGGGAGCAGTTCTTC.

The rearrangement joins TRBV19 to TRBJ1-5; D unresolved. V lost 5 bases to trimming and J lost 6 bases, with 14 bases between them. The CDR3 loop spans 14 amino acids. Germline V gives CDR1 LNHDA, CDR2 SQIVND (reference sequence). DNA for the CDR3: TGTGCCAGTAGTGAGGGATTACTAGTTCAGCCCCAGCATTTT. Residues: CASSEGLLVQPQHF.

This rearrangement joins TRBV15 to TRBJ1-5, with TRBD1 matching over 10 bases. Germline assignment: CDR1 LNHNV and CDR2 YYDKDF (reference sequence). The CDR3 has 14 amino acids. The junction had 7 bases not matched to a gene; V was cut back by 8 bases and J by 6 bases. In nucleotides, the CDR3 is TGTGCCACCGGCTCGGGACAGGGGCCTCAGCCCCAGCATTTT. Its translation: CATGSGQGPQPQHF. The full variable domain, with the rest looked up from reference TRBV15 and TRBJ1-5, is DAMVIQNPRYQVTQFGKPVTLSCSQTLNHNVMYWYQQKSSQAPKLLFHYYDKDFNNEADTPDNFQSRRPNTSFCFLDIRSPGLGDTAMYLCATGSGQGPQPQHFGDGTRLSIL.

This clone has only one observation. The V gene is TRBV6-5, the J gene TRBJ1-1; TRBD1 matches 8 bases. The germline V gene encodes CDR1 MNHEY and CDR2 SVGAGI. J was trimmed by 2 bases and V by 6 bases; bases with no gene match: 8. The CDR3 consists of 15 residues. The chain's CDR3 is CASSNRDRFNTEAFF. The DNA of the CDR3 is TGTGCCAGCAGCAACCGGGACAGGTTTAACACTGAAGCTTTCTTT.

CDR3 sequence reads: CASSSGQGQTNTEAFF. The CDR3, as DNA: TGTGCCAGCAGCTCGGGACAGGGGCAGACGAACACTGAAGCTTTCTTT. The rearrangement uses TRBV5-5 and TRBJ1-1; 10 bases fit TRBD1. This CDR3 is built from 16 residues. Trimming cost V 3 bases and J 1 base; bases outside gene matches: 6. The V gene's germline CDR1 is SGHKS and CDR2 YYEKEE (reference sequence).

This sequence joins TRBV5-1 and TRBJ1-3, with D perhaps matching TRBD1 (6 bases). Germline V CDR1 and CDR2: SGHRS, YFSETQ. V was shortened by 7 bases and J by 3 bases, with 14 bases between the two germline ends. This CDR3 is 14 amino acids long. CDR3 sequence (DNA): TGCGCCAGCGGAACAGGGACGGTTGGAAACACCATATATTTT. The encoded protein is CASGTGTVGNTIYF.

J is TRBJ2-3 and V is TRBV7-2; TRBD2 agrees at 9 bases. After removal of 2 bases from V and 8 bases from J, the junction contained 14 bases not matched to a gene. Per germline, CDR1 SGHTA and CDR2 FQGNSA. The CDR3 runs to 17 residues. The DNA of the CDR3 is TGTGCCAGCAGCTTAAATGGCGGGGGGGCCGCGGTAGGTACGCAGTATTTT. Protein sequence: CASSLNGGGAAVGTQYF.

This sequence joins TRBV6-5 and TRBJ1-1; no definite D call. The CDR3 extends over 14 amino acids. Germline assignment: CDR1 MNHEY and CDR2 SVGAGI. V shed 2 bases and J shed 1 base, with 8 bases lying between them. The CDR3: CASSYEERNTEAFF. CDR3 coding DNA: TGTGCCAGCAGTTACGAAGAGAGGAACACTGAAGCTTTCTTT.

V usage is TRBV5-1 and J usage is TRBJ2-7; 7 positions match TRBD1. CDR3 size: 15 residues. Germline V gene lookup returns CDR1 SGHRS and CDR2 YFSETQ. V was pared by 4 bases and J by 0 bases, with 7 bases of the junction left unmatched. DNA for the CDR3: TGCGCCAGCAGCGATCGGACAGGTACCTCCTACGAGCAGTACTTC. This gives the protein CASSDRTGTSYEQYF.

The chain has TRBV7-2 and TRBJ1-2, with 10 bases fitting TRBD1. The V gene's germline CDR1 is SGHTA and CDR2 FQGNSA. CDR3 size: 14 residues. V gave up 4 bases and J gave up 7 bases; unmatched junction bases: 6. The CDR3 sequence is CASSSRTGGGGYTF. DNA of the CDR3: TGTGCCAGCAGCTCACGGACAGGGGGAGGTGGCTACACCTTC.

In its sample, this clone was seen a few times. The V call is TRBV5-4, the J call TRBJ2-3; 9 bases line up with TRBD2. V shed 0 bases, J shed 4 bases, and the junction held 9 bases outside the gene matches. Germline values: CDR1 SGHNT, CDR2 YYREEE (reference sequence). The CDR3 covers 17 residues. In DNA form, the CDR3 reads TGTGCCAGCAGCTTGGGTTTGGCGGGGGGGCTGGCAGATACGCAGTATTTT. This gives the protein CASSLGLAGGLADTQYF.

V and J are TRBV7-3 and TRBJ1-1; D may be TRBD1 (6 bases). CDR3 length: 14 amino acids. In germline, CDR1 is SGHTA, CDR2 FQGTGA. Trimming removed 5 bases from V and 2 bases from J, with 12 bases in between. The CDR3 is CASSEGGGNTEAFF. CDR3 DNA sequence: TGTGCCAGCAGCGAAGGGGGGGGCAACACTGAAGCTTTCTTT.

The V call is TRBV6-5, the J call TRBJ1-3; D not resolved. This CDR3 is 14 amino acids long. The V and J ends lost 2 bases and 0 bases respectively, with 5 bases between them. Germline CDR1 and CDR2: MNHEY and SVGAGI. The DNA for the CDR3 is TGTGCCAGCAGTTACGGCGGCTCTGGAAACACCATATATTTT. Protein: CASSYGGSGNTIYF.

The chain uses TRBV7-9 and TRBJ2-5; tentative D call: TRBD2 (7 bases). Germline CDR1 and CDR2: SEHNR and FQNEAQ (reference sequence). Deletions cut 3 bases from V and 4 bases from J, with 9 bases between. This CDR3 spans 13 amino acids. The CDR3 DNA reads TGTGCCAGCAGCTTGGCGGGGGCAGAGACCCAGTACTTC. As protein: CASSLAGAETQYF. Combining the CDR3 with reference TRBV7-9 and TRBJ2-5 gives the whole variable domain DTGVSQNPRHKITKRGQNVTFRCDPISEHNRLYWYRQTLGQGPEFLTYFQNEAQLEKSRLLSDRFSAERPKGSFSTLEIQRTEQGDSAMYLCASSLAGAETQYFGPGTRLLVL.

The J gene is TRBJ1-1, the V gene TRBV7-9; 8 bases are shared with TRBD1. This CDR3 contains 13 residues. Germline CDR1 is SEHNR and CDR2 is FQNEAQ (reference sequence). The V segment lost 1 base and the J segment 11 bases; nucleotides outside the gene matches: 6. CDR3 in DNA: TGTGCCAGCAGCTTAGTCCAGGGGGCAGGGGCTTTCTTT. The encoded protein is CASSLVQGAGAFF.

With respect to this clone: Other DNA variants within this sample encode the same CDR3. This chain uses TRBV30 with TRBJ2-7; tentative D call: TRBD1 (5 bases). CDR1 GTSNPN and CDR2 SVGIG come from the germline V gene (reference sequence). The CDR3 is made up of 16 amino acids. The V end lost 0 bases, the J end lost 4 bases, and 19 bases lay between the germline ends. CDR3 coding DNA: TGTGCCTGGAGTGTAAGGGCAGGGCCAAGCTCATACGAGCAGTACTTC. The encoded protein is CAWSVRAGPSSYEQYF.

This clone appeared once. The chain uses TRBV7-3 and TRBJ2-1; maybe TRBD2 (5 bases). The germline CDR1 and CDR2 sequences are SGHTA and FQGTGA. This CDR3 is built from 15 residues. V lost 4 bases and J 0 bases, leaving 10 bases between the germline ends. CDR3 in DNA: TGTGCCAGCAGCTCCCGGGGAAGCTCCTACAATGAGCAGTTCTTC. This gives the protein CASSSRGSSYNEQFF.

This clone has just one count. This chain joins TRBV9 and TRBJ2-3; possibly TRBD2 for D (5 bases). This CDR3 has 13 amino acids. Trimming took 2 bases from V and 6 from J, leaving 10 bases between them. The germline V gene has CDR1 SGDLS and CDR2 YYNGEE. The CDR3 is CASSVEGGDTQYF. CDR3 nucleotides: TGTGCCAGCAGCGTCGAGGGTGGGGATACGCAGTATTTT. Complete variable domain (other parts from reference TRBV9 and TRBJ2-3): DSGVTQTPKHLITATGQRVTLRCSPRSGDLSVYWYQQSLDQGLQFLIQYYNGEERAKGNILERFSAQQFPDLHSELNLSSLELGDSALYFCASSVEGGDTQYFGPGTRLTVL.

This sequence joins TRBV6-5 and TRBJ1-5; D is possibly TRBD1 (6 bases). Germline V CDR1 and CDR2: MNHEY, SVGAGI. Trimming stripped 6 bases from V and 4 bases from J, with 13 bases between. The CDR3 runs 14 residues. The CDR3: CASRSGQINQPQHF. CDR3 DNA sequence: TGTGCCAGCAGATCAGGACAGATTAATCAGCCCCAGCATTTT.

This chain joins TRBV9 and TRBJ1-2; 12 positions match TRBD1. Germline V gene data show CDR1 as SGDLS and CDR2 as YYNGEE. Trimming removed 2 bases from V and 7 bases from J; junction bases left unmatched: 6. The CDR3 sequence is 15 residues long. The CDR3: CASSVGTGGFGGYTF. CDR3 DNA: TGTGCCAGCAGCGTGGGGACAGGGGGCTTTGGTGGCTACACCTTC.